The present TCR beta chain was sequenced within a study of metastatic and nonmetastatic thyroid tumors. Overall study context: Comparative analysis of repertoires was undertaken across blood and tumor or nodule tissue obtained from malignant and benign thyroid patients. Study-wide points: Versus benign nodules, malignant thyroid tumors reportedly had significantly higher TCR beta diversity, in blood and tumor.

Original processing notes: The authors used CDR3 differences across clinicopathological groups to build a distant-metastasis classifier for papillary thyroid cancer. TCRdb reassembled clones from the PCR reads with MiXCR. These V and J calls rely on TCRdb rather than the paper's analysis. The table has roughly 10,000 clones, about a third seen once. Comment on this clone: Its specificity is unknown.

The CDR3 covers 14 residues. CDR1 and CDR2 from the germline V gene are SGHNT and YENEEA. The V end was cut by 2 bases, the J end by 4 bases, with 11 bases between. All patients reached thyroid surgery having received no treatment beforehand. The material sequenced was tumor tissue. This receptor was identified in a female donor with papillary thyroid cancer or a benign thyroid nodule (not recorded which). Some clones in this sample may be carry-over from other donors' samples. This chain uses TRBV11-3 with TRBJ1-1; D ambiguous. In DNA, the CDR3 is TGTGCCAGCAGCTTAAGCCCGGGTATCACTGAAGCTTTCTTT. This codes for CASSLSPGITEAFF.